This TCR beta chain was retrieved from a study of blood T cell repertoires in COVID-19. Study-wide context: Spain, Italy and the United States supplied samples that represented acute and convalescent COVID-19. T cells, B-cell-depleted T cells, or PBMCs provided the cDNA or gDNA that served as material.

This clone was seen a handful of times. In the original analysis: Researchers report that nucleated cell counts were estimated from reference gene primer amplification. The assay was immunoSEQ multiplex PCR, and TCRdb's table has in-frame clones only and misses some. The DNA was the basis for D and trimming; V, J and clone size are from that table. Here the sample spans tens of thousands of clones, 82% being singletons. The CDR3 loop spans 16 amino acids. Per the germline V gene, CDR1 is SGHAT and CDR2 is FQNNGV. V lost 5 bases to trimming and J lost 0 bases, with 15 bases between them. The specimen was peripheral blood. This chain uses TRBV11-2 with TRBJ2-3; possibly TRBD2 for D (5 bases). The clonotype comes from a woman aged 55-70 years with acute or convalescent COVID-19. DNA of the CDR3: TGTGCCAGCAGCGCCCGGCGGGTGAAGAGCACAGATACGCAGTATTTT. This gives the protein CASSARRVKSTDTQYF.